This TCR beta chain was recorded in a study of Ad26.COV2.S vaccination and SARS-CoV-2 variants. Study details: The donor participated in the COV1001 trial, in its Ad26.COV2.S arm. Notes on the study in general: Whether participants received vaccine or placebo, their non-spike TCR breadth was similar.

Sequencing used immunoSEQ multiplex PCR; TCRdb keeps in-frame clones, though not all of them. The profile covers around 450,000 clones, with roughly 90% appearing a single time and 3.6% taken by the ten largest. Regarding treatment: 15 to 20 received Ad26.COV2.S at low or high dose, single or two shots; 5 received placebo; per-sample allocation not given. Day 63 after the first injection of vaccine or placebo was the sampling time. Details on this clone: No antigen is known for it.

There are 14 residues in the CDR3. Germline V gives CDR1 WSHSY, CDR2 SAAADI. V lost 2 bases to trimming and J lost 4 bases; unmatched junction nucleotides: 2. Sequences were derived from peripheral blood, sampled in a trial of Ad26.COV2.S vaccine versus placebo. This receptor was taken from a person between 18 and 60 years old who received the Ad26.COV2.S COVID-19 vaccine or a placebo. The chain recombines TRBV10-2 with TRBJ1-5; 7 positions match TRBD1. CDR3 DNA: TGCGCCAGCAGTGAGACCAGGGGGAATCAGCCCCAGCATTTT. Residues: CASSETRGNQPQHF.